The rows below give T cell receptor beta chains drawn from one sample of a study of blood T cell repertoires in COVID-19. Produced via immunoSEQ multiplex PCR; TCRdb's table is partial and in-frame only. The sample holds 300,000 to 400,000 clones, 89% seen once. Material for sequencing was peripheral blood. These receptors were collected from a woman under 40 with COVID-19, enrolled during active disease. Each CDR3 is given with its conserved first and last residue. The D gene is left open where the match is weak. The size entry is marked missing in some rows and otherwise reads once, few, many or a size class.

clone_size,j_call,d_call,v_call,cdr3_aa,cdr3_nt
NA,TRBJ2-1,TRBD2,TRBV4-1,CASGRLAGSYNEQFF,TGCGCCAGCGGAAGACTAGCGGGATCCTACAATGAGCAGTTCTTC
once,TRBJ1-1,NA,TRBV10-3,CAISGILGGSSDTEAFF,TGTGCCATCAGTGGCATACTTGGGGGGAGCAGTGACACTGAAGCTTTCTTT
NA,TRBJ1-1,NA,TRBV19,CASRIGDTEAFF,TGTGCCAGTAGGATCGGAGACACTGAAGCTTTCTTT
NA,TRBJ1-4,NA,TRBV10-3,CAISEGAGTSSEKLFF,TGTGCCATCAGTGAGGGTGCGGGTACAAGCTCTGAAAAACTGTTTTTT
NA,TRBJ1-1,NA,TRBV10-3,CATLGPGGVDTEAFF,TGTGCCACCCTTGGGCCCGGGGGAGTCGACACTGAAGCTTTCTTT
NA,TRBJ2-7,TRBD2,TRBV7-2,CASSSSGGFREQYF,TGTGCCAGCTCCTCTAGCGGGGGGTTTCGCGAGCAGTACTTC
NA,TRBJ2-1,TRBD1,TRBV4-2,CASSQDPGTGGLNEQFF,TGTGCCAGCAGCCAAGATCCAGGGACAGGGGGCTTGAATGAGCAGTTCTTC
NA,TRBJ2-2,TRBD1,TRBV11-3,CASSLGTGGTGELFF,TGTGCCAGCAGCTTAGGGACAGGTGGGACCGGGGAGCTGTTTTTT
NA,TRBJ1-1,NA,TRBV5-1,CASSYGSATEAFF,TGCGCCAGCAGCTATGGGAGTGCCACTGAAGCTTTCTTT
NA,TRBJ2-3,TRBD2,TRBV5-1,CASMPTDLADTDTQYF,TGCGCCAGCATGCCCACGGATCTAGCGGACACAGATACGCAGTATTTT